These T cell receptor beta chains were read from a single sample in a study of beta chain features in type 1 diabetes. This table comes from immunoSEQ multiplex PCR, and its TCRdb copy is limited to in-frame clones, with some not included. This repertoire shows 430,000 or so clones, more than 9.5% found once; its top ten account for more than 0.045%. Sequencing used naive CD4+ T cells from blood. The receptors here all came from a woman between 18 and 30 years old in good health. Both conserved end residues are part of each CDR3. A D gene is named only where the DNA matches it firmly. Not every row has a clone size; where given, it reads once, few, many or a size class.

abundance,v_gene,j_gene,d_gene,CDR3aa,CDR3nt
few,TRBV25-1,TRBJ2-1,TRBD2,CASSVAGSFEQFF,TGTGCCAGCTCCGTAGCGGGATCATTTGAGCAGTTCTTC
-,TRBV7-2,TRBJ2-3,TRBD2,CASSFAGGPDTQYF,TGTGCCAGCAGCTTCGCGGGGGGGCCAGATACGCAGTATTTT
many,TRBV25-1,TRBJ2-4,-,CASSEFWAVAKNIQYF,TGTGCCAGCAGTGAATTCTGGGCGGTAGCCAAAAACATTCAGTACTTC
few,TRBV2,TRBJ2-1,-,CASSVSTTSYNEQFF,TGTGCCAGCAGCGTTAGCACAACCTCCTACAATGAGCAGTTCTTC
-,TRBV25-1,TRBJ1-1,-,CASSESREDTEAFF,TGTGCCAGCAGTGAATCGAGGGAGGACACTGAAGCTTTCTTT
once,TRBV7-6,TRBJ1-2,TRBD1,CASSLGQGANYGYTF,TGTGCCAGCAGCTTAGGGCAGGGGGCTAACTATGGCTACACCTTC
few,TRBV9,TRBJ2-1,TRBD2,CASSLSGGARGPTVF,TGTGCCAGCAGCCTCAGCGGGGGGGCCCGTGGACCTACGGTCTTC
-,TRBV7-2,TRBJ2-1,-,CASRRYNEQFF,TGTGCCAGCCGTCGGTACAATGAGCAGTTCTTC
few,TRBV5-4,TRBJ2-3,TRBD1,CASSSLRQGGTDTQYF,TGTGCCAGCAGCTCCCTGCGACAGGGGGGCACAGATACGCAGTATTTT
few,TRBV7-9,TRBJ2-7,-,CASSLTGSVSYEQYF,TGTGCCAGCAGCTTAACAGGGTCCGTATCCTACGAGCAGTACTTC
few,TRBV9,TRBJ2-5,TRBD1,CASSVGQGTGETQYF,TGTGCCAGCAGCGTGGGACAGGGTACAGGGGAAACCCAGTACTTC
few,TRBV28,TRBJ2-5,-,CASSGVGQYF,TGTGCCAGCAGCGGGGTGGGGCAGTACTTC
few,TRBV7-9,TRBJ1-6,-,CASSLLGRDSPLHF,TGTGCCAGCAGCTTGCTGGGTAGAGATTCACCCCTCCACTTT
few,TRBV18,TRBJ2-5,-,CASSPTDQETQYF,TGTGCCAGCTCACCGACAGACCAAGAGACCCAGTACTTC
-,TRBV27,TRBJ1-5,-,CASRGVKPNQPQHF,TGTGCCAGCAGGGGAGTGAAACCCAATCAGCCCCAGCATTTT
-,TRBV15,TRBJ1-3,-,CATSRARDSGNTIYF,TGTGCCACCAGCAGAGCCAGGGATTCTGGAAACACCATATATTTT
-,TRBV5-4,TRBJ1-2,TRBD1,CASSTGQRGYTF,TGTGCCAGCAGCACGGGACAGAGGGGCTACACCTTC
-,TRBV7-3,TRBJ2-1,-,CASSLTGQPYNEQFF,TGTGCCAGCAGCTTAACGGGACAACCCTACAATGAGCAGTTCTTC
-,TRBV7-9,TRBJ2-6,-,CASSLRGSGANVLTF,TGTGCCAGCAGCTTAAGGGGATCCGGGGCCAACGTCCTGACTTTC
few,TRBV7-2,TRBJ1-5,-,CASSLAAGTQHF,TGTGCCAGCAGCTTAGCCGCGGGGACCCAGCATTTT
few,TRBV5-4,TRBJ2-7,-,CASSLVRDQQYF,TGTGCCAGCAGCTTGGTCAGGGACCAGCAGTACTTC
-,TRBV9,TRBJ2-7,-,CASSVGLGGHEQYF,TGTGCCAGCAGCGTAGGCCTAGGTGGCCACGAGCAGTACTTC
-,TRBV7-9,TRBJ1-4,-,CASSLSRVGREYEKLFF,TGTGCCAGCAGCCTCTCCAGGGTAGGGCGAGAGTATGAAAAACTGTTTTTT
few,TRBV18,TRBJ2-6,-,CASSPRGRPQRSGANVLTF,TGTGCCAGCTCACCACGCGGCAGACCCCAAAGGTCTGGGGCCAACGTCCTGACTTTC
-,TRBV29-1,TRBJ2-1,-,CSVARRANEQFF,TGCAGCGTTGCACGCAGGGCGAATGAGCAGTTCTTC
few,TRBV7-9,TRBJ1-3,-,CASSNSGNTIYF,TGTGCCAGCAGCAATTCGGGGAACACCATATATTTT
-,TRBV7-2,TRBJ2-3,-,CASSPSSWDTQYF,TGTGCCAGCAGCCCCTCATCTTGGGATACGCAGTATTTT
-,TRBV29-1,TRBJ2-7,-,CSVEVKVYEQYF,TGCAGCGTTGAAGTAAAAGTCTACGAGCAGTACTTC
-,TRBV6-5,TRBJ1-4,-,CASSNRRKLFF,TGTGCCAGCAGTAACAGGCGAAAACTGTTTTTT
-,TRBV15,TRBJ1-5,-,CATSRDKGLPQHF,TGTGCCACCAGCAGAGACAAAGGGCTGCCCCAGCATTTT
few,TRBV29-1,TRBJ2-3,-,CSVEERGSTDTQYF,TGCAGCGTTGAAGAGCGGGGAAGCACAGATACGCAGTATTTT
-,TRBV7-2,TRBJ2-1,-,CASSLLVPEQFF,TGTGCCAGCAGTTTACTAGTCCCCGAGCAGTTCTTC
-,TRBV4-3,TRBJ2-1,-,CASSQAQFNNEQFF,TGCGCCAGCAGCCAAGCCCAATTTAACAATGAGCAGTTCTTC